A selection of T cell receptor beta chains follows, all from one sample in a study of blood T cell repertoires in COVID-19. The method was immunoSEQ multiplex PCR; TCRdb's version includes in-frame clones alone and lacks a portion of them. The sample lists some 260,000 clones; approximately 90% were seen once. Sequencing was carried out using PBMCs or T cells enriched from blood (not recorded which). These receptors all stem from a man between 35 and 55 years old who had recovered from COVID-19. CDR3s include the opening cysteine and the closing phenylalanine or tryptophan. Fields, in order: D gene, clone size, V gene, J gene, CDR3 protein, CDR3 DNA. A D gene is named only where the DNA matches it firmly. Clone size appears in some rows only: once, few, many, or a class for an expanded clone.

D gene: -
clone size: -
V gene: TRBV7-8
J gene: TRBJ2-7
CDR3 protein: CASSPSRVPYEQYF
CDR3 DNA: TGTGCCAGCAGCCCCTCCCGAGTACCCTACGAGCAGTACTTC

D gene: TRBD1
clone size: once
V gene: TRBV30
J gene: TRBJ2-2
CDR3 protein: CAWRDRVAGELFF
CDR3 DNA: TGTGCCTGGAGGGACAGGGTAGCGGGGGAGCTGTTTTTT

D gene: -
clone size: -
V gene: TRBV7-6
J gene: TRBJ2-3
CDR3 protein: CASRLMGGASDTQYF
CDR3 DNA: TGTGCCAGCAGGTTGATGGGGGGGGCCTCAGATACGCAGTATTTT

D gene: TRBD1
clone size: -
V gene: TRBV19
J gene: TRBJ1-2
CDR3 protein: CASTPVNRGRNYGYTF
CDR3 DNA: TGTGCCAGTACCCCAGTAAACAGGGGGCGCAACTATGGCTACACCTTC

D gene: TRBD2
clone size: -
V gene: TRBV30
J gene: TRBJ2-7
CDR3 protein: CAWSGLAGVEQYF
CDR3 DNA: TGTGCCTGGAGTGGGCTAGCGGGAGTTGAGCAGTACTTC

D gene: TRBD1
clone size: -
V gene: TRBV13
J gene: TRBJ2-7
CDR3 protein: CASSLGGQGFSYEQYF
CDR3 DNA: TGTGCCAGCAGCTTAGGTGGACAGGGTTTTTCCTACGAGCAGTACTTC

D gene: -
clone size: once
V gene: TRBV5-6
J gene: TRBJ1-6
CDR3 protein: CASTGRSSSSSYNSPLHF
CDR3 DNA: TGTGCCAGCACGGGGAGATCTTCTTCAAGCTCCTATAATTCACCCCTCCACTTT

D gene: TRBD1
clone size: -
V gene: TRBV7-9
J gene: TRBJ1-4
CDR3 protein: CASSPRGQSNEKLFF
CDR3 DNA: TGTGCCAGCAGCCCACGGGGACAGTCTAATGAAAAACTGTTTTTT

D gene: TRBD2
clone size: -
V gene: TRBV5-1
J gene: TRBJ2-5
CDR3 protein: CASSRGLAGALETQYF
CDR3 DNA: TGCGCCAGCAGCAGGGGACTAGCGGGGGCATTAGAGACCCAGTACTTC

D gene: TRBD1
clone size: -
V gene: TRBV7-2
J gene: TRBJ1-5
CDR3 protein: CASSLSRGGGQPQHF
CDR3 DNA: TGTGCCAGCAGCTTGAGTCGAGGGGGCGGTCAGCCCCAGCATTTT

D gene: TRBD1
clone size: -
V gene: TRBV11-3
J gene: TRBJ2-3
CDR3 protein: CASSHRGLGTDTQYF
CDR3 DNA: TGTGCCAGCAGCCACAGGGGGCTGGGGACAGATACGCAGTATTTT

D gene: -
clone size: few
V gene: TRBV3-1/TRBV3-2
J gene: TRBJ1-2
CDR3 protein: CASSRNSYGYTF
CDR3 DNA: TGTGCCAGCAGCCGTAACAGCTATGGCTACACCTTC

D gene: -
clone size: -
V gene: TRBV19
J gene: TRBJ2-5
CDR3 protein: CASSIGTDQETQYF
CDR3 DNA: TGTGCCAGTAGTATAGGGACAGACCAAGAGACCCAGTACTTC

D gene: -
clone size: -
V gene: TRBV12-1
J gene: TRBJ1-1
CDR3 protein: CASSFEGTALSNTEAFF
CDR3 DNA: TGTGCCAGCAGCTTTGAAGGGACAGCTCTCTCGAACACTGAAGCTTTCTTT

D gene: -
clone size: -
V gene: TRBV7-8
J gene: TRBJ1-2
CDR3 protein: CASSLVRGVGGYYGYTF
CDR3 DNA: TGTGCCAGCAGCTTAGTCAGGGGCGTTGGTGGTTACTATGGCTACACCTTC

D gene: -
clone size: -
V gene: TRBV28
J gene: TRBJ2-1
CDR3 protein: CASSLPGPYNEQFF
CDR3 DNA: TGTGCCAGCAGTTTACCGGGTCCTTACAATGAGCAGTTCTTC

D gene: TRBD1
clone size: -
V gene: TRBV29-1
J gene: TRBJ2-5
CDR3 protein: CSVVGGTGKETQYF
CDR3 DNA: TGCAGCGTTGTCGGCGGGACAGGGAAAGAGACCCAGTACTTC

D gene: TRBD1
clone size: -
V gene: TRBV3-1/TRBV3-2
J gene: TRBJ2-5
CDR3 protein: CASSQGGTAQETQYF
CDR3 DNA: TGTGCCAGCAGCCAAGGGGGGACAGCCCAAGAGACCCAGTACTTC

D gene: TRBD1
clone size: -
V gene: TRBV28
J gene: TRBJ1-5
CDR3 protein: CASSPRQGASNQPQHF
CDR3 DNA: TGTGCCAGCAGCCCTAGACAGGGGGCCAGCAATCAGCCCCAGCATTTT

D gene: -
clone size: once
V gene: TRBV28
J gene: TRBJ2-1
CDR3 protein: CASSWPVQNNEQFF
CDR3 DNA: TGTGCCAGCAGCTGGCCCGTGCAGAACAATGAGCAGTTCTTC

D gene: -
clone size: -
V gene: TRBV6-6
J gene: TRBJ1-4
CDR3 protein: CASSPRVGISVEEKLFF
CDR3 DNA: TGTGCCAGCAGTCCCCGGGTTGGCATCTCGGTGGAGGAAAAACTGTTTTTT

D gene: -
clone size: -
V gene: TRBV4-1
J gene: TRBJ2-7
CDR3 protein: CASSRPAYEQYF
CDR3 DNA: TGCGCCAGCAGCCGCCCAGCCTACGAGCAGTACTTC

D gene: TRBD1
clone size: -
V gene: TRBV3-1/TRBV3-2
J gene: TRBJ2-7
CDR3 protein: CASSSPGGQGIAEQYF
CDR3 DNA: TGTGCCAGCAGCTCCCCTGGGGGACAGGGAATTGCCGAGCAGTACTTC

D gene: TRBD2
clone size: -
V gene: TRBV13
J gene: TRBJ2-7
CDR3 protein: CASSLGAGNYEQYF
CDR3 DNA: TGTGCCAGCAGCTTAGGAGCGGGGAACTACGAGCAGTACTTC

D gene: -
clone size: -
V gene: TRBV5-1
J gene: TRBJ1-6
CDR3 protein: CASSRLGASDNSPLHF
CDR3 DNA: TGCGCCAGCAGCCGTCTTGGGGCGTCGGATAATTCACCCCTCCACTTT

D gene: TRBD1
clone size: -
V gene: TRBV27
J gene: TRBJ1-2
CDR3 protein: CASSPGTGPALTF
CDR3 DNA: TGTGCCAGCAGTCCTGGGACAGGGCCGGCGCTAACCTTC

D gene: -
clone size: -
V gene: TRBV4-3
J gene: TRBJ1-1
CDR3 protein: CASSQGEGYGAFF
CDR3 DNA: TGCGCCAGCAGCCAAGGCGAGGGTTACGGAGCTTTCTTT

D gene: TRBD1
clone size: -
V gene: TRBV6-2/TRBV6-3
J gene: TRBJ1-2
CDR3 protein: CASSGTGVLGYTF
CDR3 DNA: TGTGCCAGCAGCGGGACAGGGGTTTTGGGCTACACCTTC

D gene: -
clone size: -
V gene: TRBV5-1
J gene: TRBJ2-7
CDR3 protein: CASSLAGGAYEQYF
CDR3 DNA: TGCGCCAGCAGCTTGGCCGGGGGAGCCTACGAGCAGTACTTC

D gene: TRBD2
clone size: -
V gene: TRBV2
J gene: TRBJ2-5
CDR3 protein: CASRREEAETQYF
CDR3 DNA: TGTGCCAGCAGACGGGAGGAGGCGGAGACCCAGTACTTC

D gene: -
clone size: -
V gene: TRBV7-9
J gene: TRBJ2-1
CDR3 protein: CASSLGLARGEQFF
CDR3 DNA: TGTGCCAGCAGCTTAGGCCTGGCTCGGGGGGAGCAGTTCTTC

D gene: -
clone size: -
V gene: TRBV11-3
J gene: TRBJ2-7
CDR3 protein: CASSLGQGEQYF
CDR3 DNA: TGTGCCAGCAGCTTAGGTCAGGGGGAGCAGTACTTC

D gene: -
clone size: -
V gene: TRBV7-3
J gene: TRBJ1-1
CDR3 protein: CASSPPGDTEAFF
CDR3 DNA: TGTGCCAGCAGCCCCCCGGGGGACACTGAAGCTTTCTTT

D gene: -
clone size: -
V gene: TRBV28
J gene: TRBJ1-1
CDR3 protein: CASSSYIGRGTEAFF
CDR3 DNA: TGTGCCAGCAGTTCCTACATCGGGCGGGGCACTGAAGCTTTCTTT

D gene: TRBD1
clone size: -
V gene: TRBV7-9
J gene: TRBJ2-7
CDR3 protein: CASSTPGTGGEQYF
CDR3 DNA: TGTGCCAGCAGCACCCCCGGGACAGGGGGCGAGCAGTACTTC